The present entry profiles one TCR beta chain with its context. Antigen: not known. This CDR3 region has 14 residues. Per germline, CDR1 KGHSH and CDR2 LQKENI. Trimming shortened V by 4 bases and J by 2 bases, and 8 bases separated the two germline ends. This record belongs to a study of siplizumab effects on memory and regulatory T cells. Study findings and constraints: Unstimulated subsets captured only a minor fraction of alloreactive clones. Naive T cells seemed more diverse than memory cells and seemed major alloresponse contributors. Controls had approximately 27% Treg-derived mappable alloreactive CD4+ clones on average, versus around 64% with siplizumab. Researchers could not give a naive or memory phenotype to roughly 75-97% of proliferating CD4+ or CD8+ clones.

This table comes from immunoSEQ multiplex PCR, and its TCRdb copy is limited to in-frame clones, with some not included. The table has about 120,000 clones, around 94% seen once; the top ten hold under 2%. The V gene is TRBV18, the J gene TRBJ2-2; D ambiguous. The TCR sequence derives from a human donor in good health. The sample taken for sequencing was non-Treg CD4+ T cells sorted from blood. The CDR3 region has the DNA TGTGCCAGCTCACAAAATCCCAACACCGGGGAGCTGTTTTTT. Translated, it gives CASSQNPNTGELFF.